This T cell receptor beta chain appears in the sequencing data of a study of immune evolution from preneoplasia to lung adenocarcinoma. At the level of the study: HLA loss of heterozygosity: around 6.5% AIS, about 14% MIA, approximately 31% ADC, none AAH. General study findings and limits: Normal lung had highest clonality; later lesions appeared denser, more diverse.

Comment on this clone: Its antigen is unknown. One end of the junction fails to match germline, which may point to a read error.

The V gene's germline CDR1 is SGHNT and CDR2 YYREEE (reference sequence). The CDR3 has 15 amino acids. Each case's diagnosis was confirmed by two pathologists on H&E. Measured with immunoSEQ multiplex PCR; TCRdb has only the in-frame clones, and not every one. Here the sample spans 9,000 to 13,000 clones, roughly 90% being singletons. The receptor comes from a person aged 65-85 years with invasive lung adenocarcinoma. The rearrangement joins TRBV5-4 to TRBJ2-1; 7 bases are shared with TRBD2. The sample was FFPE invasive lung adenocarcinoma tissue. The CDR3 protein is CASSLGSGSFNEQFF. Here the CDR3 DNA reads TGTGCCAGCAGCTTGGGTAGCGGGTCCTTCAATGAGCAGTTCTTC. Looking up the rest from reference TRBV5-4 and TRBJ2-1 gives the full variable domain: ETGVTQSPTHLIKTRGQQVTLRCSSQSGHNTVSWYQQALGQGPQFIFQYYREEENGRGNFPPRFSGLQFPNYSSELNVNALELDDSALYLCASSLGSGSFNEQFFGPGTRLTVL.